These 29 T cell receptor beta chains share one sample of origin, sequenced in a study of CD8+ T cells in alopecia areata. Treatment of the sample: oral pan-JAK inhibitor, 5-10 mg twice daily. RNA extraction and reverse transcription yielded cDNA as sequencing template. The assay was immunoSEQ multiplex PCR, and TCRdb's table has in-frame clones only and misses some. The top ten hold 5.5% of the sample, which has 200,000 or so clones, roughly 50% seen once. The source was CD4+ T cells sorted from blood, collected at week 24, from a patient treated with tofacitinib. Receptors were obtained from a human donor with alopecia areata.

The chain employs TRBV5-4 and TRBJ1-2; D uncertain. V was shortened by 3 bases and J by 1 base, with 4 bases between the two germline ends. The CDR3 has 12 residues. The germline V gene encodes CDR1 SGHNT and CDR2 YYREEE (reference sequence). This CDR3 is CASSSRNYGYTF. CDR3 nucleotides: TGTGCCAGCAGCTCCCGTAACTATGGCTACACCTTC.

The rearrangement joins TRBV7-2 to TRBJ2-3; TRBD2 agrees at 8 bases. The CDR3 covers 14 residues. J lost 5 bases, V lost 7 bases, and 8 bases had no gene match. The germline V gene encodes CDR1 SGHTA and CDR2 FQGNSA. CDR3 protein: CASTLGTSGDTQYF. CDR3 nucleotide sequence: TGTGCCAGCACCCTAGGTACTAGCGGAGATACGCAGTATTTT. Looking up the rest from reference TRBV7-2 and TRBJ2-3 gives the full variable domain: GAGVSQSPSNKVTEKGKDVELRCDPISGHTALYWYRQSLGQGLEFLIYFQGNSAPDKSGLPSDRFSAERTGGSVSTLTIQRTQQEDSAVYLCASTLGTSGDTQYFGPGTRLTVL.

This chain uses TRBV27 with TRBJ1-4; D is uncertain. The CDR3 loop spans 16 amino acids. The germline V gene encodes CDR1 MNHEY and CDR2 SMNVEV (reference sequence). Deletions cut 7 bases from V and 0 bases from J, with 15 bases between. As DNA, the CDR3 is TGTGCCAGCACCCGCGTCGGCGCTGCAACTAATGAAAAACTGTTTTTT. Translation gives CASTRVGAATNEKLFF. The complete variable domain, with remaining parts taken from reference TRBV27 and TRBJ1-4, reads EAQVTQNPRYLITVTGKKLTVTCSQNMNHEYMSWYRQDPGLGLRQIYYSMNVEVTDKGDVPEGYKVSRKEKRNFPLILESPSPNQTSLYFCASTRVGAATNEKLFFGSGTQLSVL.

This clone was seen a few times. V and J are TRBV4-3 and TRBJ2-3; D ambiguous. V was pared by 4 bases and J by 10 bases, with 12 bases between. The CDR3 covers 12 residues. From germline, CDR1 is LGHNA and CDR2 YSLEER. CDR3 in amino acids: CASSPLTPAQYF. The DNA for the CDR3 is TGCGCCAGCAGCCCGCTAACCCCCGCGCAGTATTTT.

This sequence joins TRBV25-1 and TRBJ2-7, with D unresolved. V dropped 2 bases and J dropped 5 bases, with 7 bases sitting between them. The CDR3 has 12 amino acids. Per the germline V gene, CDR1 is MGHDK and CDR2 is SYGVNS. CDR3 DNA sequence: TGTGCCAGCAGTGAAGAGGACCACGAGCAGTACTTC. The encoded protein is CASSEEDHEQYF.

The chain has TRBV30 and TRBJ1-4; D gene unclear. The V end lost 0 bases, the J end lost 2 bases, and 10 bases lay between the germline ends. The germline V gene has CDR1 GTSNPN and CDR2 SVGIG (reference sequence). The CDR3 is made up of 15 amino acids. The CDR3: CAWSVRARTNEKLFF. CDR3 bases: TGTGCCTGGAGTGTACGGGCACGTACTAATGAAAAACTGTTTTTT.

The CDR3 region has the DNA TGTGCCAGCAGTCTCAACAGGGCCACGAACTCCTACGAGCAGTACTTC. It specifies CASSLNRATNSYEQYF. V gene TRBV28 combines with J gene TRBJ2-7; perhaps TRBD1 as D (6 bases). Trimming took off 5 bases at V and 0 bases at J, with 17 bases between the two ends. Germline assignment: CDR1 MDHEN and CDR2 SYDVKM. The CDR3 has 16 amino acids.

The CDR3 DNA sequence: TGTGCCAGCAGTAATCAGGGGCCGGTCGGGGAGCTGTTTTTT. Its protein is CASSNQGPVGELFF. The rearrangement uses TRBV7-9 and TRBJ2-2; perhaps TRBD1 as D (6 bases). Trimming left V 6 bases short and J 7 bases short, with 15 bases between. From germline, CDR1 is SEHNR and CDR2 FQNEAQ (reference sequence). CDR3 size: 14 residues. The full variable domain, with the rest looked up from reference TRBV7-9 and TRBJ2-2, is DTGVSQNPRHKITKRGQNVTFRCDPISEHNRLYWYRQTLGQGPEFLTYFQNEAQLEKSRLLSDRFSAERPKGSFSTLEIQRTEQGDSAMYLCASSNQGPVGELFFGEGSRLTVL.

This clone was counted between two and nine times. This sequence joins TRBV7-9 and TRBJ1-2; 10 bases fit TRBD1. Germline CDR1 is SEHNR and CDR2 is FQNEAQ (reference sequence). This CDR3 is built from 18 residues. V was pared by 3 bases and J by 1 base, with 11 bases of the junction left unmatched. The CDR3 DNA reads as TGTGCCAGCAGCTTTGTTCCACGGACAGGGGGATATAACTATGGCTACACCTTC. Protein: CASSFVPRTGGYNYGYTF.

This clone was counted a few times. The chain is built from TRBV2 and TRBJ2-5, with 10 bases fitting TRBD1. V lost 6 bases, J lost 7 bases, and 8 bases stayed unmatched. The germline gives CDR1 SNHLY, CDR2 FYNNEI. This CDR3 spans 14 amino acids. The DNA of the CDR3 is TGTGCCAGCAGGATTGACAGGGGGCTTGGGACCCAGTACTTC. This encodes CASRIDRGLGTQYF.

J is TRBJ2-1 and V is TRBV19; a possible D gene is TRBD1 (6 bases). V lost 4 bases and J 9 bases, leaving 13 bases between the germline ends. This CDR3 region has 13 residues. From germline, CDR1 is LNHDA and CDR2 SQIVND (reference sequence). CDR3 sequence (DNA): TGTGCCAGTAGTACTCAGGACAGCCGTGAGCAGTTCTTC. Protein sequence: CASSTQDSREQFF.

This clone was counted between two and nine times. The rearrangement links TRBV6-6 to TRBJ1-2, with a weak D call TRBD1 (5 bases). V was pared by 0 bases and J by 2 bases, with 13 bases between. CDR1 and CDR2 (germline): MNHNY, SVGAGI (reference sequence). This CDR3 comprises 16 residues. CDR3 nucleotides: TGTGCCAGCAGTTACTCGAGTGTGACAGCCAACTATGGCTACACCTTC. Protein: CASSYSSVTANYGYTF.

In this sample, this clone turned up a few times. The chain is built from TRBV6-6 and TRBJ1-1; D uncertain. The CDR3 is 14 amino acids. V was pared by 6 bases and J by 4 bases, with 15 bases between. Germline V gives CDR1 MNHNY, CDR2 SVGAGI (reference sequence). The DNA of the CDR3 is TGTGCCAGCAGCGACCGGGCTGAAGGCACTGAAGCTTTCTTT. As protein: CASSDRAEGTEAFF.

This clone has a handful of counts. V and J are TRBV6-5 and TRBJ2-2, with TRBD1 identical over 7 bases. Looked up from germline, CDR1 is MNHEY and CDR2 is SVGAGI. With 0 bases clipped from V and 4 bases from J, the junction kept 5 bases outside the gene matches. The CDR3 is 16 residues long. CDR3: CASSYSRQGPTGELFF. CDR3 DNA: TGTGCCAGCAGTTACTCCAGACAGGGCCCCACCGGGGAGCTGTTTTTT.

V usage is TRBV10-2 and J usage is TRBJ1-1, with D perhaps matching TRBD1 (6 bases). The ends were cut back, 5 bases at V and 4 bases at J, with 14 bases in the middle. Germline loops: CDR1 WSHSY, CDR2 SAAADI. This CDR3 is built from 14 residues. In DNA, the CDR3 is TGCGCCAGCAGTCGGGGGGGCGAGGGCACTGAAGCTTTCTTT. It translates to CASSRGGEGTEAFF.

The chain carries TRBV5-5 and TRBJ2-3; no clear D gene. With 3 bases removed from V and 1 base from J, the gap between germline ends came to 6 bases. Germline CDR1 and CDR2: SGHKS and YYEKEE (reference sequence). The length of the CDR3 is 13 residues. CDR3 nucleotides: TGTGCCAGCAGCTGGCAGGGCACAGATACGCAGTATTTT. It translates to CASSWQGTDTQYF.

CDR3 in amino acids: CAWSGAPANKNEQYF. The CDR3, as DNA: TGTGCCTGGAGTGGCGCCCCGGCCAATAAAAACGAGCAGTACTTC. This sequence joins TRBV30 and TRBJ2-7; D uncertain. Germline values: CDR1 GTSNPN, CDR2 SVGIG (reference sequence). The CDR3 runs to 15 residues. V was shortened by 1 base and J by 5 bases, with 18 bases between the two germline ends.

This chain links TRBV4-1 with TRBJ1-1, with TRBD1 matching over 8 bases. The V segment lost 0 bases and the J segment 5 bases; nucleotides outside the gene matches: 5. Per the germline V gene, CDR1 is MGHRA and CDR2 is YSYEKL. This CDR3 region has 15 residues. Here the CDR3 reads CASSQDRGLVTEAFF. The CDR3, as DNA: TGCGCCAGCAGCCAAGACAGGGGGCTAGTGACTGAAGCTTTCTTT.

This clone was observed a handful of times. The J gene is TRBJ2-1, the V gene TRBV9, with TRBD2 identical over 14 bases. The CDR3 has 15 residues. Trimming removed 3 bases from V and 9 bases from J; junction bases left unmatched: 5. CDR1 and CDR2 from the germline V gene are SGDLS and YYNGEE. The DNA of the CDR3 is TGTGCCAGCAGCGCGACTAGCGGGGGGGCTGGTGAGCAGTTCTTC. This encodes CASSATSGGAGEQFF. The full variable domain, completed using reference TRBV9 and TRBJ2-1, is DSGVTQTPKHLITATGQRVTLRCSPRSGDLSVYWYQQSLDQGLQFLIQYYNGEERAKGNILERFSAQQFPDLHSELNLSSLELGDSALYFCASSATSGGAGEQFFGPGTRLTVL.

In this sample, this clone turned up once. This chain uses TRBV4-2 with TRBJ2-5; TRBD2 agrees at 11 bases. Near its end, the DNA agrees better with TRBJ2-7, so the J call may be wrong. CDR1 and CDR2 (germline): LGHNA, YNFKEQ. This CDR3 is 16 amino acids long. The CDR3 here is CASSHALSGGAYEQYF. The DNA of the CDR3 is TGTGCCAGCAGCCACGCCCTTAGCGGGGGGGCCTACGAGCAGTACTTC.

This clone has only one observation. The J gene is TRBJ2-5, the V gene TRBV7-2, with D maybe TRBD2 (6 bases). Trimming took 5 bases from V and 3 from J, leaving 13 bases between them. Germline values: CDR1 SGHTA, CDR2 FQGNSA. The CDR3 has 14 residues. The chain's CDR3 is CASSPRWEEETQYF. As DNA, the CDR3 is TGTGCCAGCAGCCCTCGGTGGGAGGAAGAGACCCAGTACTTC. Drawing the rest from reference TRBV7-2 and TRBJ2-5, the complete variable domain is GAGVSQSPSNKVTEKGKDVELRCDPISGHTALYWYRQSLGQGLEFLIYFQGNSAPDKSGLPSDRFSAERTGGSVSTLTIQRTQQEDSAVYLCASSPRWEEETQYFGPGTRLLVL.

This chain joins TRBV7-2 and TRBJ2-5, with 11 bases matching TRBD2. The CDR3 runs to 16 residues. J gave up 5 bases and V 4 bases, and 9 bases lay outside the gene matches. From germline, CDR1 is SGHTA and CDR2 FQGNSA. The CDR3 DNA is TGTGCCAGCAGCTCCAACCTAGCGGGAGGCAGGGAGACCCAGTACTTC. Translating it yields CASSSNLAGGRETQYF. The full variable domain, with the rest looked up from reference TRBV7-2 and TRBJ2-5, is GAGVSQSPSNKVTEKGKDVELRCDPISGHTALYWYRQSLGQGLEFLIYFQGNSAPDKSGLPSDRFSAERTGGSVSTLTIQRTQQEDSAVYLCASSSNLAGGRETQYFGPGTRLLVL.

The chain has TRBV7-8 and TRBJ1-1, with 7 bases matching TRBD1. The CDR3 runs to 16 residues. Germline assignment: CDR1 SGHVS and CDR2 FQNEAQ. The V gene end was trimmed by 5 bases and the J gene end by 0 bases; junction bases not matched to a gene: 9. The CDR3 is CASSRQGGGMNTEAFF. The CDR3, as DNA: TGTGCCAGCAGCCGTCAGGGAGGGGGCATGAACACTGAAGCTTTCTTT.

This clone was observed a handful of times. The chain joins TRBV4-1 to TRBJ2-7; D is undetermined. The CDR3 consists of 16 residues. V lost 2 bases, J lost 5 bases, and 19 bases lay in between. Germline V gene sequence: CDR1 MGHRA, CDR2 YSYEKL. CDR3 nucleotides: TGCGCCAGCAGCCAACGAGAGAGTCAGGCCTGGGACGAGCAGTACTTC. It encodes CASSQRESQAWDEQYF.

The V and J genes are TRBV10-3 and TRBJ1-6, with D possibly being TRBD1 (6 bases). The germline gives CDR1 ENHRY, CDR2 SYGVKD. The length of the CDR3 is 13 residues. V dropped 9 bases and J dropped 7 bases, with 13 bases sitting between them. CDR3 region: CAMTGAVNSPLHF. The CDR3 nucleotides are TGTGCCATGACGGGGGCGGTCAATTCACCCCTCCACTTT.

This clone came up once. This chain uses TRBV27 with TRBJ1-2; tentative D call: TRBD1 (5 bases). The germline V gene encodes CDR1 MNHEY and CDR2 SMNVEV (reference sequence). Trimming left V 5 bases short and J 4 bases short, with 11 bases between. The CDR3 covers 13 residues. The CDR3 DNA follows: TGTGCCAGCAGTCGGGGGAGACCCTATGGCTACACCTTC. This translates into CASSRGRPYGYTF.

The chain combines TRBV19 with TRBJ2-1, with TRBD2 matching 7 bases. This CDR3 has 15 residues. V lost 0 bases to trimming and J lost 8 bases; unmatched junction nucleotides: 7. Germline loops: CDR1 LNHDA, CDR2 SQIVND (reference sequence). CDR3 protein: CASSIDLAGDDEQFF. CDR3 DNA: TGTGCCAGTAGTATAGACCTTGCGGGGGACGATGAGCAGTTCTTC. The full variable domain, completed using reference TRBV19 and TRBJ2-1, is DGGITQSPKYLFRKEGQNVTLSCEQNLNHDAMYWYRQDPGQGLRLIYYSQIVNDFQKGDIAEGYSVSREKKESFPLTVTSAQKNPTAFYLCASSIDLAGDDEQFFGPGTRLTVL.

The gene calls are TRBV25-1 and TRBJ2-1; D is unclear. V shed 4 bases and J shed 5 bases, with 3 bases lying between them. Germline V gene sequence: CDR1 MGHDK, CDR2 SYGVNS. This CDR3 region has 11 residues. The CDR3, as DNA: TGTGCCAGCAGTGGGGACAATGAGCAGTTCTTC. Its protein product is CASSGDNEQFF.

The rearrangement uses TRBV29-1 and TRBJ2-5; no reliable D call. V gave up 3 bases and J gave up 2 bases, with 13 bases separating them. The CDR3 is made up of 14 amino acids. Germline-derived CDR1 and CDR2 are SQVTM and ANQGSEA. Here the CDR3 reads CSVDVGHRQETQYF. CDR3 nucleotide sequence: TGCAGCGTTGACGTCGGGCACAGACAAGAGACCCAGTACTTC. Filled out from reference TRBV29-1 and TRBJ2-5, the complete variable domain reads SAVISQKPSRDICQRGTSLTIQCQVDSQVTMMFWYRQQPGQSLTLIATANQGSEATYESGFVIDKFPISRPNLTFSTLTVSNMSPEDSSIYLCSVDVGHRQETQYFGPGTRLLVL.